The sequence of this T cell receptor beta chain was determined in a study of tumor T cells in aggressive B-cell lymphoma (TCRdb year 2017). Library creation used the immunoSEQ multiplex PCR assay. The source is immuneACCESS, and TCRdb retained only in-frame sequences with V and J called. Part of the clones is not carried over; for the studies checked, unresolved V genes explain less than half of this, and the remainder is unexplained. Recorded for this sample are around 5,800 clones; about 68% of them occurred a single time. Clones ranked in the top ten supply 7.4% of the sample. V and J are trimmed by 3 bases and 5 bases, and the gene matches miss 5 bases of the junction. CDR1 PRHDT and CDR2 FYEKMQ were looked up in the germline V gene (reference sequence). Taken from cysteine to phenylalanine, the CDR3 has 14 residues. Only CDR3 DNA remains: 42 bases, in frame from the first base. Points on this clone: Its antigen remains undetermined. Nothing much larger sits one base from this clone, and base qualities are not available. The sample has other DNA sequences that encode this CDR3 too.

The specimen was tumor tissue. The TCR comes from an adult with diffuse large B cell lymphoma. The V and J segments used are TRBV13 and TRBJ1-1; a stretch of 8 junction bases matches TRBD1. The CDR3 sequence is CASSLGTGGTEAFF. The nucleotide sequence reads TGTGCCAGCAGCTTGGGGACAGGAGGAACTGAAGCTTTCTTT. Outside the CDR3, residues come from the reference TRBV13 and TRBJ1-1 proteins, so the full variable domain is: AAGVIQSPRHLIKEKRETATLKCYPIPRHDTVYWYQQGPGQDPQFLISFYEKMQSDKGSIPDRFSAQQFSDYHSELNMSSLELGDSALYFCASSLGTGGTEAFFGQGTRLTVV.